What follows describes a single T cell receptor beta chain. Its antigen is not identified. This sample is part of a study of long-term antiretroviral therapy in people with HIV. The overall study: Of all samples, the earliest predate the 2015 immediate-ART recommendation by about a decade.

They ran version v3.0 of the immunoSEQ assay at survey level. Repertoires were generated with immunoSEQ multiplex PCR, while TCRdb's copy carries only in-frame clones and drops some. Among around 22,000 clones listed, approximately 84% were seen once. Study-wide points: Clones showing expansion before ART dominated the repertoire at all time points. Controls had broader CDR3 length ranges than HIV repertoires did.

The CDR3 has 13 residues. Trimming removed 3 bases at V and 5 bases at J, with 10 bases between. The V gene's germline CDR1 is SNHLY and CDR2 FYNNEI. The chain is built from TRBV2 and TRBJ2-5; D remains unclear. Sample: unsorted PBMCs, taken 1.8 years before starting antiretroviral therapy. This receptor was obtained from a woman aged 25-40 years with HIV. CDR3 coding DNA: TGTGCCAGCAGTGATGTTCTCGTGGAGACCCAGTACTTC. Protein product: CASSDVLVETQYF.